The 15 T cell receptor beta chains in this list originate from one sample, sequenced in a study of prognosis after radiotherapy for stage I lung cancer. Using two-round multiplex PCR, the authors amplified TCR beta CDR3 from genomic DNA. The use of primers specific to each TRBV and TRBJ gene characterized first-round PCR. One entry per CDR3 protein, called by TCRdb with MiXCR from the multiplex PCR reads. The sample includes approximately 20,000 distinct CDR3 sequences, roughly 43% of them seen just once. Sample: PBMCs, taken before or after stereotactic body radiation therapy (not recorded which). The receptors shown here come from a donor of 50 years or more with non-small cell lung cancer.

In its sample, this clonotype was seen many times. The rearrangement uses TRBV5-1 and TRBJ1-3, with D unresolved. CDR1 is SGHRS, CDR2 YFSETQ, per germline. This CDR3 region has 15 residues. Trimming took 2 bases from V and 0 from J, leaving 9 bases between them. CDR3 coding DNA: TGCGCCAGCAGCTTTAACGGTGACTCTGGAAACACCATATATTTT. As protein: CASSFNGDSGNTIYF.

By frequency in the sample, this clonotype is medium-sized. The chain carries TRBV5-1 and TRBJ2-3; TRBD2 might be the D (6 bases). CDR3 length: 17 amino acids. In germline, CDR1 is SGHRS, CDR2 YFSETQ. V was pared by 4 bases and J by 0 bases, with 18 bases between. CDR3 protein: CASSLPSIAVSTDTQYF. The CDR3 DNA reads TGCGCCAGCAGCCTCCCCTCAATAGCGGTTAGCACAGATACGCAGTATTTT.

As to this clonotype: Germline is not matched at one junction end, which may reflect a read error. This chain links TRBV18 with TRBJ2-2; the match to TRBD1 covers 7 bases. Germline V CDR1 and CDR2: KGHSH, LQKENI. CDR3 length: 14 residues. The CDR3 sequence: CASSPGTATGEQFF. For the CDR3, the DNA is TGTGCTAGCTCACCCGGGACAGCCACCGGGGAGCAGTTTTTT.

The chain links TRBV10-3 to TRBJ2-2; 11 bases align to TRBD2. The CDR3 covers 14 residues. Losses at the gene ends were 7 bases for V and 5 bases for J; bases not matched to a gene: 3. Looked up from germline, CDR1 is ENHRY and CDR2 is SYGVKD. The CDR3 spells CAITTSGSTGELFF. DNA of the CDR3: TGTGCCATCACCACTAGCGGGAGTACCGGGGAGCTGTTTTTT.

Many counts were recorded for this clonotype. The chain links TRBV20-1 to TRBJ1-6; D is unresolved. Per germline, CDR1 DFQATT and CDR2 SNEGSKA (reference sequence). This CDR3 is 17 amino acids long. Trimming cost V 3 bases and J 7 bases, with 22 bases left between them. CDR3 in amino acids: CSASGVGAGARNSPLHF. The DNA of the CDR3 is TGCAGTGCTAGTGGAGTGGGTGCGGGAGCGAGGAATTCACCCCTCCACTTT.

Comments on this clonotype: The junction and the germline gene differ at one end; a read error may be behind it. The chain carries TRBV10-2 and TRBJ2-1, with a possible D match to TRBD2 (6 bases). In germline, CDR1 is WSHSY, CDR2 SAAADI. The CDR3 has 16 amino acids. CDR3 DNA sequence: TGCGCCATCAGTGAGGGTGGTAGCGGAGCTTACAATGAGCAGTTCTTC. It yields the protein CAISEGGSGAYNEQFF.

The chain carries TRBV28 and TRBJ1-3; D is unclear. The germline V gene has CDR1 MDHEN and CDR2 SYDVKM. Trimming took off 10 bases at V and 0 bases at J, with 16 bases between the two ends. The CDR3 contains 15 residues. The CDR3 bases are TGTGCCATCAGCGGGCCGGGCAGCTCTGGAAACACCATATATTTT. It translates to CAISGPGSSGNTIYF.

Turning to this clonotype: At one boundary the junction diverges from the germline segment, which might be a read error. J is TRBJ1-5 and V is TRBV6-4; D gene uncertain. Germline CDR1 MRHNA, CDR2 SNTAGT. The CDR3 spans 13 residues. The CDR3 DNA reads TGTGCCAGCAGGGCCCCCCCCAGTCAGCCACAGCATTTT. Translated, it gives CASRAPPSQPQHF.

This rearrangement joins TRBV20-1 to TRBJ2-5; perhaps TRBD1 as D (6 bases). The germline gives CDR1 DFQATT, CDR2 SNEGSKA (reference sequence). Trimming stripped 5 bases from V and 4 bases from J, with 17 bases between. This CDR3 region has 14 residues. The CDR3 nucleotides are TGCAGTGCTCGCACACAGGGACGGGGAGAGACCCAGTACTTC. Translation gives CSARTQGRGETQYF.

As concerns this clonotype: Since a far larger clone is one base different, this is likely a read error. CDR3 loop: CASSVGAGVVNEQFF. The CDR3 coding sequence is TGTGCCAGCAGCGTAGGAGCGGGGGTCGTCAATGAGCAGTTCTTC. The chain couples TRBV9 to TRBJ2-5; 8 bases agree with TRBD2. The end of the DNA fits TRBJ2-1 better, so the J call may be wrong. The CDR3 has 15 residues. Germline loops: CDR1 SGDLS, CDR2 YYNGEE.

This clonotype was detected ten times or more. This chain links TRBV13 with TRBJ2-3; 8 positions match TRBD2. The ends lost 1 base at V and 4 bases at J; junction bases unmatched: 4. This CDR3 region has 15 residues. Germline CDR1 PRHDT, CDR2 FYEKMQ (reference sequence). The CDR3 DNA follows: TGTGCCAGCAGCTTAGAGCGGGGGATATCAGATACGCAGTATTTT. Amino acid sequence: CASSLERGISDTQYF.

The sample holds a few counts of this clonotype. The junction departs from the called germline gene at one end, perhaps through a read error. The genes are TRBV7-2 and TRBJ1-2; D unclear. This CDR3 has 15 residues. Germline V gene lookup returns CDR1 SGHTA and CDR2 FQGNSA. Here the CDR3 reads CASSLVRGSRYGYTF. The CDR3 DNA follows: TGTGCCAGCAGCTTAGTCCGCGGCAGCCGCTATGGCTATACCTTC.

This clonotype has ten or more counts. J is TRBJ2-2 and V is TRBV10-3; the D is unclear. The CDR3 is 13 residues long. V was trimmed by 4 bases and J by 7 bases, leaving 10 bases between them. Germline CDR1 ENHRY, CDR2 SYGVKD. The CDR3 loop is CAISGLSHGELFF. The CDR3 DNA follows: TGTGCCATCAGTGGACTCTCTCACGGGGAGCTGTTTTTT.

This clonotype rates as medium-sized. V and J are TRBV6-4 and TRBJ2-6; perhaps TRBD1 as D (5 bases). The length of the CDR3 is 16 residues. Germline values: CDR1 MRHNA, CDR2 SNTAGT. Trimming stripped 5 bases from V and 1 base from J, with 12 bases between. CDR3: CASSLSDSSGANVLTF. The CDR3 nucleotides read TGTGCCAGCAGTCTGAGCGACAGTTCTGGGGCCAACGTCCTGACTTTC.

The chain is built from TRBV6-2 or TRBV6-3 and TRBJ1-2; no clear D gene. The germline gives CDR1 MNHEY, CDR2 SVGEGT. V was cut by 2 bases and J by 12 bases, with 19 bases left in between. CDR3 length equals 14 residues. The CDR3 here is CASSYTQERSVHTF. CDR3 nucleotides: TGTGCCAGCAGTTACACCCAGGAACGGTCTGTCCACACCTTC.